The clone carrying this TCR beta chain has just a few counts. Its antigen is as yet unknown. The data originate from a study of CD8 T cells in ankylosing spondylitis. Overall study results and limits: Reactive arthritis synovial fluid and blood were previously reported to contain some motif variants. One TCR beta motif, made up of 7 or 8 highly homologous variants, appeared characteristic of ankylosing spondylitis blood. Matched synovial fluid from ankylosing spondylitis patients was reported to be enriched for disease-linked clones. Disease-linked clones were found to be CD8+ and relatively rare in peripheral blood.

Using quantitative 5'-RACE with molecular barcodes, the authors made TCR beta libraries. TCRdb reprocessed the 5' RACE reads via MiXCR and lists one record per CDR3 protein. The sample has about 840,000 distinct CDR3 sequences; 12% are singletons. Sequenced sample: blood, either unsorted or a sorted T cell fraction (not recorded which). The source is a male donor with ankylosing spondylitis.

CDR3 region: CASSLWGTGGSYNEQFF. The CDR3 DNA follows: TGTGCCAGCAGTTTATGGGGGACGGGGGGCTCCTACAATGAGCAGTTCTTC. The rearrangement links TRBV28 to TRBJ2-1; 7 bases map to TRBD2. CDR1 and CDR2 from the germline V gene are MDHEN and SYDVKM. The CDR3 sequence is 17 residues long. The V gene end was trimmed by 0 bases and the J gene end by 0 bases; junction bases not matched to a gene: 5.